This T cell receptor (beta chain) was observed in a study of Ad26.COV2.S vaccination and SARS-CoV-2 variants. Study findings and constraints: Ad26.COV2.S recipients had broader spike-specific TCRs (P = 0.0014).

In its sample, this clone was seen a few times. Its specificity is unknown. The sample's treatment: some 20 received Ad26.COV2.S at low or high dose, single or two shots; roughly five received placebo; per-sample allocation not given. Sampling occurred on day 63 after the first vaccine or placebo injection. In Boston, the donor was an adult between 18-55 years of age. The CDR3 sequence is 18 residues long. The germline V gene encodes CDR1 LGHNT and CDR2 FRNRAP. J was trimmed by 0 bases and V by 5 bases; bases with no gene match: 11. The repertoire was sequenced with immunoSEQ multiplex PCR; TCRdb's copy has only in-frame clones and lacks some. This sample yields a few hundred thousand clones, of which around 90% are seen a single time; roughly 3% belongs to the top ten.

The origin of this receptor is a person between 18 and 60 years old who received the Ad26.COV2.S COVID-19 vaccine or a placebo. V and J are TRBV12-5 and TRBJ1-5, with TRBD1 matching over 9 bases. The starting material was peripheral blood, obtained in a trial of Ad26.COV2.S vaccine versus placebo. The CDR3 spells CASGGSRTGDYSNQPQHF. CDR3 sequence (DNA): TGTGCTAGTGGTGGGAGTCGGACAGGGGATTATAGCAATCAGCCCCAGCATTTT. The full variable domain, with the rest looked up from reference TRBV12-5 and TRBJ1-5, is DARVTQTPRHKVTEMGQEVTMRCQPILGHNTVFWYRQTMMQGLELLAYFRNRAPLDDSGMPKDRFSAEMPDATLATLKIQPSEPRDSAVYFCASGGSRTGDYSNQPQHFGDGTRLSIL.